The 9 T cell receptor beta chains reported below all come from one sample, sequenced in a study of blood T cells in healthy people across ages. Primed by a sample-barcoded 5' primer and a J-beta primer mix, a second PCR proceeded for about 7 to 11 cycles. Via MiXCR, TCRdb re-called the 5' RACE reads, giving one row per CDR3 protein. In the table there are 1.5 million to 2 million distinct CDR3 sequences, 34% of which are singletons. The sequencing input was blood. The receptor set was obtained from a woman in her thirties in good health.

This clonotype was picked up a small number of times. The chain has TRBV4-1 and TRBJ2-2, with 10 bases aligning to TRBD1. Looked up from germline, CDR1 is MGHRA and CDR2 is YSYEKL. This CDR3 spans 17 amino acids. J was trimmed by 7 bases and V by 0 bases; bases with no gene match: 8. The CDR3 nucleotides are TGCGCCAGCAGCCAAGATCCCCAGGGACAGGGGAACGGGGAGCTGTTTTTT. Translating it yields CASSQDPQGQGNGELFF.

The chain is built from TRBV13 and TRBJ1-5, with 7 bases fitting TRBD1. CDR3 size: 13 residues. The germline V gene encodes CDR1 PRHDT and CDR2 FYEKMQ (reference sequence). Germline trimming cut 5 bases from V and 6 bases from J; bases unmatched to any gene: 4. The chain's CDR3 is CASSTGDTQPQHF. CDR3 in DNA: TGTGCCAGCAGCACAGGGGACACTCAGCCCCAGCATTTT. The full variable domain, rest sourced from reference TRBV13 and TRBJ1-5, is AAGVIQSPRHLIKEKRETATLKCYPIPRHDTVYWYQQGPGQDPQFLISFYEKMQSDKGSIPDRFSAQQFSDYHSELNMSSLELGDSALYFCASSTGDTQPQHFGDGTRLSIL.

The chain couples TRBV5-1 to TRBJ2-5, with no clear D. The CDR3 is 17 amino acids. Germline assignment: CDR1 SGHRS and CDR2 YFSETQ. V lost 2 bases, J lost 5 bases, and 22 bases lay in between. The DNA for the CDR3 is TGCGCCAGCAGCTTAATAGTCTCTCCGAACAGTCCCGAGACCCAGTACTTC. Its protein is CASSLIVSPNSPETQYF.

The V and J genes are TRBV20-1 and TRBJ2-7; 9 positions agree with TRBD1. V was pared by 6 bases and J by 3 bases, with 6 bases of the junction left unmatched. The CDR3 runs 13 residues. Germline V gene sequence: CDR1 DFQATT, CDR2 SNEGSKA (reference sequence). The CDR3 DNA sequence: TGCAGTGCCCCCTCGGACAGGGGCTACGAGCAGTACTTC. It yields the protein CSAPSDRGYEQYF.

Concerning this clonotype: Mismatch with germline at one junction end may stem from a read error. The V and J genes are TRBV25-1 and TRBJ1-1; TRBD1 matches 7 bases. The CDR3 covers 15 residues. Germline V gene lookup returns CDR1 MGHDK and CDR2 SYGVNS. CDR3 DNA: TGTGCCAGCACTGAAATGGACAGGACGAACACTGAAGCTTTCTTT. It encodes CASTEMDRTNTEAFF.

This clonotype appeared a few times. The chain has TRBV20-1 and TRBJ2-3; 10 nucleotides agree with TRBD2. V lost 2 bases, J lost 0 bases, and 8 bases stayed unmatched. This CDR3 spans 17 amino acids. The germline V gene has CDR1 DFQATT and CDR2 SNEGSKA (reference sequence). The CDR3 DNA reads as TGCAGTGCTAGATTAATCGGGACTAGCGCTAGCACAGATACGCAGTATTTT. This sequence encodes CSARLIGTSASTDTQYF.

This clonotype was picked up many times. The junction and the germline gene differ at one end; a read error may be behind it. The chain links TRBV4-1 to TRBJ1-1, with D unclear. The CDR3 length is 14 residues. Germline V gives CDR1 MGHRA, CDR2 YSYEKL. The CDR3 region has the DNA TGTGCCAGCAGCCAAGGACGGGGGAACACTGAAGCTTTCTTT. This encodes CASSQGRGNTEAFF.

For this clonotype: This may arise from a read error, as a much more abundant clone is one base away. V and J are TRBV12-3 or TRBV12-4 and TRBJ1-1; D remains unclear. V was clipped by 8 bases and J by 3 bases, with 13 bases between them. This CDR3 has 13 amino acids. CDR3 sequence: CASSPSMDTEAFF. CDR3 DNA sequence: TGTGCCAGCTCGCCCAGTATGGACACTGAAGCTTTCTTT.

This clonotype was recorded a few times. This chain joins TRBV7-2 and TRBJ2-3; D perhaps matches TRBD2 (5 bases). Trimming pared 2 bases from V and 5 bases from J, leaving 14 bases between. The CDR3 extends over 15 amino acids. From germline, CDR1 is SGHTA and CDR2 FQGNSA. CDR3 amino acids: CASSLPPSSGDTQYF. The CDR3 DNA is TGTGCCAGCAGCTTACCTCCCTCGAGCGGAGATACGCAGTATTTT.